Following are 2 T cell receptor beta chains from one sample sequenced in a study of blood T cells in healthy people across ages. Sample-barcoded 5' priming and a J-beta primer mix drove a second PCR of about 6 to 12 cycles. TCRdb redid the calling of the 5' RACE reads with MiXCR, one entry per CDR3 protein. The sample holds around 1,500,000 distinct CDR3 sequences, 28% seen once. Specimen: blood. The origin of the receptors is a woman aged 25 to 39 in good health.

The genes are TRBV7-2 and TRBJ2-5; a weak D match, TRBD1 (6 bases). The V end was cut by 5 bases, the J end by 5 bases, with 12 bases between. Germline V gives CDR1 SGHTA, CDR2 FQGNSA. This CDR3 contains 13 residues. The chain's CDR3 is CASSPQGMETQYF. CDR3 nucleotide sequence: TGTGCCAGCAGCCCACAGGGTATGGAGACCCAGTACTTC.

The genes are TRBV20-1 and TRBJ1-5; D uncertain. V dropped 4 bases and J dropped 0 bases, with 7 bases sitting between them. Germline CDR1 and CDR2: DFQATT and SNEGSKA (reference sequence). The CDR3 length is 13 residues. The CDR3 coding sequence is TGCAGTGCTAAGTGGGGTAGCAATCAGCCCCAGCATTTT. It specifies CSAKWGSNQPQHF.